This is a list of T cell receptor beta chains from one sample in a study of CD8+ T cells in alopecia areata. Sequenced by immunoSEQ multiplex PCR; TCRdb stores in-frame clones only, minus some. The sample shows about 190,000 clones, 55% to 70% of them seen only once. Source: CD4+ T cells sorted from blood, taken at week 4, from a patient treated with tofacitinib. These receptors all come from a human donor with alopecia areata. The CDR3 runs from the conserved cysteine through the conserved F or W. The D gene is left open where the match is weak. Some rows mark clone size as missing; the rest say once, few, many or name a class of expanded clone.

J gene | D gene | V gene | clone size | CDR3 DNA | CDR3 protein
TRBJ2-5 | TRBD1 | TRBV10-3 | few | TGTGCCATCAGTGGTGGGACAGGGAGGGAGACCCAGTACTTC | CAISGGTGRETQYF
TRBJ2-5 | - | TRBV11-2 | - | TGTGCCAGCAGCTTAGGGGCCCCGGGGAGCGGACAAGAGACCCAGTACTTC | CASSLGAPGSGQETQYF
TRBJ2-3 | TRBD2 | TRBV30 | - | TGTGCCTGGACCCCTGGGGTGGGAGGGCCAGCAGATACGCAGTATTTT | CAWTPGVGGPADTQYF
TRBJ2-7 | TRBD2 | TRBV7-2 | few | TGTGCCAGCAGCTTAGGGTATAGCGGGGAGCAGTACTTC | CASSLGYSGEQYF
TRBJ2-1 | - | TRBV11-3 | - | TGTGCCAGCAGCCCAGACGGACAGAACGGAAATGAGCAGTTCTTC | CASSPDGQNGNEQFF
TRBJ1-1 | - | TRBV6-1 | - | TGTGCCAGCAGTCTGATCAGGGAGGGGACTGAAGCTTTCTTT | CASSLIREGTEAFF
TRBJ2-7 | - | TRBV30 | once | TGTGCCTGGGGACCGGGACAGCGGGCGTACGAGCAGTACTTC | CAWGPGQRAYEQYF
TRBJ1-5 | - | TRBV30 | - | TGTGCCTGGTCGTTAGGGGCAAATCAGCCCCAGCATTTT | CAWSLGANQPQHF
TRBJ2-7 | - | TRBV2 | - | TGTGCCAGCCGAGGCCTAGCGCGTGACGAGCAGTACTTC | CASRGLARDEQYF
TRBJ2-3 | - | TRBV6-5 | - | TGTGCCAGCCGATTCACCCCGGAGGCCACGCAGTATTTT | CASRFTPEATQYF
TRBJ1-5 | - | TRBV6-1 | - | TGTGCCAGCAGTGTGGCGGCAGGCCTTGGTCAGCCCCAGCATTTT | CASSVAAGLGQPQHF
TRBJ1-2 | TRBD1 | TRBV7-9 | once | TGTGCCAGCAGCTTCAGGGGGCTTCGTGGCTACACCTTC | CASSFRGLRGYTF
TRBJ2-7 | - | TRBV30 | - | TGTGCCTGGAGTGTACGTCAGAACTACGAGCAGTACTTC | CAWSVRQNYEQYF
TRBJ2-7 | - | TRBV20-1 | - | TGCAGTGCAGACCGGGCCTCTCAGCAGTACTTC | CSADRASQQYF
TRBJ2-2 | - | TRBV29-1 | - | TGCAGCGTCTGGGACGTCGGGGGCACCGGGGAGCTGTTTTTT | CSVWDVGGTGELFF
TRBJ2-5 | - | TRBV27 | - | TGTGCCAGCAGTTCAGCCGGGACCCCCGCTCTTAGAAAGACCCAGTACTTC | CASSSAGTPALRKTQYF
TRBJ2-5 | TRBD2 | TRBV5-6 | few | TGTGCCAGCAGCCGAATACCGGGACTAGCGGGAGTGGAGACCCAGTACTTC | CASSRIPGLAGVETQYF
TRBJ2-7 | - | TRBV7-9 | few | TGTGCCAGCAGCTCCCGAGGGGGGAACTACGAGCAGTACTTC | CASSSRGGNYEQYF
TRBJ1-2 | TRBD1 | TRBV6-5 | - | TGTGCCAGCAGCCTAGGACAGGCAAACTATGGCTACACCTTC | CASSLGQANYGYTF
TRBJ2-2 | - | TRBV6-5 | few | TGTGCCAGCAGTTACTCGGACGCGTTGAACACCGGGGAGCTGTTTTTT | CASSYSDALNTGELFF
TRBJ2-7 | TRBD1 | TRBV14 | once | TGTGCCAGCAGCCCACGGACAGGGAGACTCGACGAGCAGTACTTC | CASSPRTGRLDEQYF
TRBJ2-7 | - | TRBV7-2 | - | TGTGCCAGCAGCTTAGGGACTATGAACTACGAGCAGTACTTC | CASSLGTMNYEQYF
TRBJ2-3 | - | TRBV29-1 | - | TGCAGCGTTAATTCAGTACGTAGGGCAGATACGCAGTATTTT | CSVNSVRRADTQYF
TRBJ1-4 | - | TRBV10-3 | - | TGTGCCATCAGCCCTGGGACAGAAAAACTGTTTTTT | CAISPGTEKLFF
TRBJ2-5 | - | TRBV11-2 | many | TGTGCCAGCAGCTTAGCGCTGGGTTCGGGAGAGACCCAGTACTTC | CASSLALGSGETQYF
TRBJ2-7 | TRBD2 | TRBV10-3 | once | TGTGCCATCAGTGAGTCTTTGACTAGCGGGAGTATAGGGGTAGCCCGCGGCCCAGTGGCGTACTTC | CAISESLTSGSIGVARGPVAYF
TRBJ1-2 | - | TRBV7-9 | - | TGTGCCAGCAGCTTAGTCGGGGGTTGGTATGGCTACACCTTC | CASSLVGGWYGYTF
TRBJ1-4 | - | TRBV29-1 | - | TGCAGCGCCGTGGGTGGAGGGGAAAAACTGTTTTTT | CSAVGGGEKLFF
TRBJ2-3 | - | TRBV5-1 | - | TGCGCCAGCAGCAACAGCGCCGGCACAGATACGCAGTATTTT | CASSNSAGTDTQYF
TRBJ2-5 | - | TRBV25-1 | - | TGTGCCAGCAGTTTCGGGTTTCCCGAGACCCAGTACTTC | CASSFGFPETQYF
TRBJ2-3 | - | TRBV15 | few | TGTGCCTCCACCGCAGAGTTAAGCACAGATACGCAGTATTTT | CASTAELSTDTQYF
TRBJ1-1 | TRBD1 | TRBV5-8 | - | TGTGCCAGCAGCTTAGACACAGGGGGTGGCACTGAAGCTTTCTTT | CASSLDTGGGTEAFF
TRBJ1-5 | TRBD1 | TRBV2 | - | TGTGCCAGCCGGGGGACATTCACAGGGGAGCCCCAGCATTTT | CASRGTFTGEPQHF
TRBJ1-2 | TRBD1 | TRBV29-1 | - | TGCAGCGTTAGTGGGACAGGGGGCGATGGCTACACCTTC | CSVSGTGGDGYTF
TRBJ1-1 | - | TRBV30 | - | TGTGCCTGGAGTGTAAGAGACAACACTGAAGCTTTCTTT | CAWSVRDNTEAFF
TRBJ2-5 | TRBD2 | TRBV29-1 | - | TGCAGTGGGACTAGCGGGGTTGGGAGGGAGACCCAGTACTTC | CSGTSGVGRETQYF
TRBJ2-2 | - | TRBV7-9 | - | TGTGCCAGCAGCCCCGTCGGGTGGGTCGGGGAGCTGTTTTTT | CASSPVGWVGELFF
TRBJ1-1 | - | TRBV30 | - | TGTGCCTGGAGTGTGGGGAACTTAGAAGCTTTCTTT | CAWSVGNLEAFF
TRBJ2-4 | - | TRBV7-2 | - | TGTGCCAGCAGCTTAACTAGGCTAAACATTCAGTACTTC | CASSLTRLNIQYF
TRBJ2-7 | - | TRBV7-9 | - | TGTGCCAGCAGCCCGGAGGGAAGCTACGAGCAGTACTTC | CASSPEGSYEQYF
TRBJ1-1 | TRBD1 | TRBV28 | - | TGTGCCAGCAGTTTCTGGACAGGGGGCGGACGGGATACTGAAGCTTTCTTT | CASSFWTGGGRDTEAFF
TRBJ2-1 | - | TRBV11-2 | few | TGTGCCAGCAGCTTAGGGGGAGCAGACTACAATGAGCAGTTCTTC | CASSLGGADYNEQFF
TRBJ2-2 | - | TRBV10-3 | - | TGTGCCATCAGTGTTAACAGGGTACCCGGGGAGCTGTTTTTT | CAISVNRVPGELFF
TRBJ2-3 | - | TRBV29-1 | - | TGCAGCGTCAAGGACACTGATACGCAGTATTTT | CSVKDTDTQYF
TRBJ1-5 | - | TRBV2 | - | TGTGCCAGCAGTGATGCTGGGGGCCAGCCCCAGCATTTT | CASSDAGGQPQHF
TRBJ2-5 | TRBD2 | TRBV28 | - | TGTGCCAGCACGACTAGCGGGAGATTTATGAAGACCCAGTACTTC | CASTTSGRFMKTQYF